This is a list of T cell receptor beta chains from one sample in a study of Tregs in tolerant kidney transplant recipients. Using immunoSEQ multiplex PCR, the repertoire was profiled, and TCRdb retains in-frame clones only, with some absent. Counted here are approximately 65,000 clones, roughly 84% occurring once; the ten biggest clones make up around 4.5%. What was sequenced was CD4+ T cells from blood. The source is a human donor in good health. CDR3s include the opening cysteine and the closing phenylalanine or tryptophan. D genes are given only for firm matches. The size field is filled for only some rows; it gives once, few, many or a size class.

CDR3 protein: CASSARDTNTEAFF
CDR3 DNA: TGTGCCAGCAGTGCCCGGGACACGAACACTGAAGCTTTCTTT
V gene: TRBV6-1
D gene: NA
clone size: NA
J gene: TRBJ1-1

CDR3 protein: CASRHRPTSGEETQYF
CDR3 DNA: TGTGCCAGCAGACACCGGCCAACTAGCGGGGAAGAGACCCAGTACTTC
V gene: TRBV7-9
D gene: TRBD2
clone size: NA
J gene: TRBJ2-5

CDR3 protein: CASTYGTSDEKLFF
CDR3 DNA: TGTGCCAGCACCTACGGGACATCGGATGAAAAACTGTTTTTT
V gene: TRBV2
D gene: NA
clone size: NA
J gene: TRBJ1-4

CDR3 protein: CASSLDGARYNEQFF
CDR3 DNA: TGTGCCAGCAGCTTGGACGGGGCCCGGTACAATGAGCAGTTCTTC
V gene: TRBV7-2
D gene: NA
clone size: NA
J gene: TRBJ2-1

CDR3 protein: CASSPLRRPNTLGDEQYF
CDR3 DNA: TGTGCCAGCAGCCCTCTCAGGCGGCCCAACACCCTTGGGGACGAGCAGTACTTC
V gene: TRBV7-9
D gene: NA
clone size: NA
J gene: TRBJ2-7

CDR3 protein: CASSFASALPGELFF
CDR3 DNA: TGTGCCAGCAGCTTCGCGTCAGCTCTTCCCGGGGAGCTGTTTTTT
V gene: TRBV7-8
D gene: NA
clone size: NA
J gene: TRBJ2-2

CDR3 protein: CASSYSLAGAGEQYF
CDR3 DNA: TGTGCCAGCAGTTACTCTTTAGCGGGAGCAGGGGAGCAGTACTTC
V gene: TRBV6-5
D gene: TRBD2
clone size: NA
J gene: TRBJ2-7

CDR3 protein: CASGGRSAGYGYTF
CDR3 DNA: TGTGCCAGCGGGGGACGTTCCGCGGGCTATGGCTACACCTTC
V gene: TRBV6-6
D gene: NA
clone size: NA
J gene: TRBJ1-2

CDR3 protein: CASSEILGDQPQHF
CDR3 DNA: TGTGCCAGCAGTGAAATTTTGGGTGATCAGCCCCAGCATTTT
V gene: TRBV6-1
D gene: NA
clone size: NA
J gene: TRBJ1-5

CDR3 protein: CASLLAGAEQYF
CDR3 DNA: TGTGCCAGCTTGCTAGCGGGAGCCGAGCAGTACTTC
V gene: TRBV2
D gene: TRBD2
clone size: NA
J gene: TRBJ2-7

CDR3 protein: CASSLGDRRNSPLHF
CDR3 DNA: TGTGCCAGCAGCTTAGGGGACAGGCGGAATTCACCCCTCCACTTT
V gene: TRBV11-2
D gene: TRBD1
clone size: once
J gene: TRBJ1-6

CDR3 protein: CASSLGGAMNTEAFF
CDR3 DNA: TGTGCCAGCAGCTTGGGAGGGGCTATGAACACTGAAGCTTTCTTT
V gene: TRBV5-3
D gene: NA
clone size: NA
J gene: TRBJ1-1

CDR3 protein: CSVELGQGNYNEQFF
CDR3 DNA: TGCAGCGTTGAGCTAGGACAGGGAAACTACAATGAGCAGTTCTTC
V gene: TRBV29-1
D gene: TRBD1
clone size: NA
J gene: TRBJ2-1

CDR3 protein: CASSVQGRAYEQYF
CDR3 DNA: TGTGCCAGCAGCGTACAGGGAAGGGCCTACGAGCAGTACTTC
V gene: TRBV5-3
D gene: NA
clone size: NA
J gene: TRBJ2-7

CDR3 protein: CASSPPTGSSGANVLTF
CDR3 DNA: TGTGCCAGCAGCCCCCCCACAGGCTCCTCTGGGGCCAACGTCCTGACTTTC
V gene: TRBV7-3
D gene: NA
clone size: NA
J gene: TRBJ2-6

CDR3 protein: CASSRHIGTEPYNEQFF
CDR3 DNA: TGTGCCAGTAGTAGACACATCGGGACAGAACCTTACAATGAGCAGTTCTTC
V gene: TRBV19
D gene: TRBD1
clone size: NA
J gene: TRBJ2-1

CDR3 protein: CASSLAPVAGGPYEQYF
CDR3 DNA: TGTGCCAGCAGCTTAGCCCCGGTAGCGGGAGGGCCCTACGAGCAGTACTTC
V gene: TRBV7-2
D gene: TRBD2
clone size: NA
J gene: TRBJ2-7

CDR3 protein: CASSLQRNTGELFF
CDR3 DNA: TGCGCCAGCAGCCTACAGCGGAACACCGGGGAGCTGTTTTTT
V gene: TRBV4-3
D gene: NA
clone size: few
J gene: TRBJ2-2

CDR3 protein: CASSPRTELNEKLFF
CDR3 DNA: TGCGCCAGCAGCCCGAGGACAGAATTAAATGAAAAACTGTTTTTT
V gene: TRBV4-3
D gene: NA
clone size: NA
J gene: TRBJ1-4

CDR3 protein: CASSGPRGQIEAFF
CDR3 DNA: TGTGCCAGCAGTGGGCCCCGAGGACAGATTGAAGCTTTCTTT
V gene: TRBV6-6
D gene: NA
clone size: NA
J gene: TRBJ1-1

CDR3 protein: CASSRKDSPYEQYF
CDR3 DNA: TGCGCCAGCAGCCGGAAGGACAGTCCCTACGAGCAGTACTTC
V gene: TRBV5-1
D gene: NA
clone size: NA
J gene: TRBJ2-7

CDR3 protein: CAISSTGWDEQFF
CDR3 DNA: TGTGCCATCAGTAGTACAGGGTGGGATGAGCAGTTCTTC
V gene: TRBV10-3
D gene: NA
clone size: NA
J gene: TRBJ2-1

CDR3 protein: CASSLTSGIGNEQFF
CDR3 DNA: TGTGCCAGTAGCCTTACTAGCGGAATCGGGAATGAGCAGTTCTTC
V gene: TRBV19
D gene: TRBD2
clone size: NA
J gene: TRBJ2-1

CDR3 protein: CASSPNQGRAYNEQFF
CDR3 DNA: TGTGCCAGCTCACCCAACCAGGGGCGGGCATACAATGAGCAGTTCTTC
V gene: TRBV18
D gene: NA
clone size: NA
J gene: TRBJ2-1

CDR3 protein: CSVERRLNTEAFF
CDR3 DNA: TGCAGCGTTGAGCGGAGGCTGAACACTGAAGCTTTCTTT
V gene: TRBV29-1
D gene: NA
clone size: NA
J gene: TRBJ1-1

CDR3 protein: CASTPNWSGRVETGELFF
CDR3 DNA: TGTGCCAGCACACCGAATTGGAGCGGGAGAGTGGAAACCGGGGAGCTGTTTTTT
V gene: TRBV7-2
D gene: TRBD2
clone size: few
J gene: TRBJ2-2

CDR3 protein: CASRGGSTNTEAFF
CDR3 DNA: TGCGCCAGCAGGGGGGGATCAACCAACACTGAAGCTTTCTTT
V gene: TRBV5-1
D gene: NA
clone size: NA
J gene: TRBJ1-1

CDR3 protein: CASSLDLDYGYTF
CDR3 DNA: TGCGCCAGCAGCTTGGATCTCGACTATGGCTACACCTTC
V gene: TRBV5-1
D gene: NA
clone size: NA
J gene: TRBJ1-2

CDR3 protein: CASSKEGAGQYF
CDR3 DNA: TGTGCCAGCAGCAAGGAAGGGGCTGGGCAGTACTTC
V gene: TRBV7-2
D gene: NA
clone size: NA
J gene: TRBJ2-7

CDR3 protein: CASSDSGTGELFF
CDR3 DNA: TGTGCCAGCAGTGACTCAGGCACCGGGGAGCTGTTTTTT
V gene: TRBV6-4
D gene: NA
clone size: many
J gene: TRBJ2-2

CDR3 protein: CASSVTFPFTDTQYF
CDR3 DNA: TGTGCCAGCAGCGTGACGTTTCCATTCACAGATACGCAGTATTTT
V gene: TRBV9
D gene: NA
clone size: NA
J gene: TRBJ2-3

CDR3 protein: CARRRVNYNEQFF
CDR3 DNA: TGCGCCCGCAGGAGGGTCAACTACAATGAGCAGTTCTTC
V gene: TRBV4-3
D gene: NA
clone size: NA
J gene: TRBJ2-1

CDR3 protein: CASSKDGASGRPVREQYF
CDR3 DNA: TGTGCCAGCAGCAAAGACGGGGCTAGCGGGAGACCCGTGAGGGAGCAGTACTTC
V gene: TRBV21-1
D gene: NA
clone size: NA
J gene: TRBJ2-7

CDR3 protein: CASSPRTSGGAGLF
CDR3 DNA: TGCGCCAGCAGTCCTCGGACTAGCGGGGGGGCTGGTCTCTTC
V gene: TRBV4-1
D gene: TRBD2
clone size: NA
J gene: TRBJ2-1

CDR3 protein: CASSIGLTYEQYF
CDR3 DNA: TGTGCCAGTAGTATAGGTTTGACCTACGAGCAGTACTTC
V gene: TRBV19
D gene: NA
clone size: NA
J gene: TRBJ2-7

CDR3 protein: CASSLDSYRNTIYF
CDR3 DNA: TGTGCCAGCAGTTTGGACAGTTACCGAAACACCATATATTTT
V gene: TRBV5-4
D gene: NA
clone size: NA
J gene: TRBJ1-3

CDR3 protein: CAWSAGPYTEAFF
CDR3 DNA: TGTGCCTGGAGTGCTGGTCCTTACACTGAAGCTTTCTTT
V gene: TRBV30
D gene: NA
clone size: once
J gene: TRBJ1-1

CDR3 protein: CASRETGELFF
CDR3 DNA: TGTGCCAGCAGGGAGACCGGGGAGCTGTTTTTT
V gene: TRBV10-3
D gene: NA
clone size: NA
J gene: TRBJ2-2

CDR3 protein: CASSPERQNYGYTF
CDR3 DNA: TGTGCCAGCTCACCAGAACGACAAAACTATGGCTACACCTTC
V gene: TRBV18
D gene: NA
clone size: NA
J gene: TRBJ1-2

CDR3 protein: CASRTTGLGTSGGGEQFF
CDR3 DNA: TGTGCCAGCAGAACCACGGGACTGGGGACTAGCGGGGGTGGGGAGCAGTTCTTC
V gene: TRBV5-6
D gene: TRBD2
clone size: NA
J gene: TRBJ2-1

CDR3 protein: CASSLLLAGGPREQFF
CDR3 DNA: TGTGCCAGCAGCTTACTACTAGCGGGAGGGCCGCGGGAGCAGTTCTTC
V gene: TRBV5-5
D gene: TRBD2
clone size: NA
J gene: TRBJ2-1

CDR3 protein: CASSPAGYTEAFF
CDR3 DNA: TGTGCCAGCAGCCCCGCCGGCTACACTGAAGCTTTCTTT
V gene: TRBV6-6
D gene: NA
clone size: NA
J gene: TRBJ1-1

CDR3 protein: CASARRELFF
CDR3 DNA: TGTGCCAGCGCCCGCCGGGAGCTGTTTTTT
V gene: TRBV6-6
D gene: NA
clone size: NA
J gene: TRBJ2-2

CDR3 protein: CASSPTSGGSTKEQYF
CDR3 DNA: TGCGCCAGCAGCCCTACTAGCGGGGGGTCCACGAAAGAGCAGTACTTC
V gene: TRBV5-1
D gene: TRBD2
clone size: NA
J gene: TRBJ2-7

CDR3 protein: CASSQGLAENTGELFF
CDR3 DNA: TGTGCCAGCAGCCAAGGACTAGCTGAGAACACCGGGGAGCTGTTTTTT
V gene: TRBV4-2
D gene: TRBD2
clone size: NA
J gene: TRBJ2-2

CDR3 protein: CASSYRGARGYTF
CDR3 DNA: TGTGCCAGTTCCTACCGGGGGGCACGTGGCTACACCTTC
V gene: TRBV19
D gene: NA
clone size: NA
J gene: TRBJ1-2